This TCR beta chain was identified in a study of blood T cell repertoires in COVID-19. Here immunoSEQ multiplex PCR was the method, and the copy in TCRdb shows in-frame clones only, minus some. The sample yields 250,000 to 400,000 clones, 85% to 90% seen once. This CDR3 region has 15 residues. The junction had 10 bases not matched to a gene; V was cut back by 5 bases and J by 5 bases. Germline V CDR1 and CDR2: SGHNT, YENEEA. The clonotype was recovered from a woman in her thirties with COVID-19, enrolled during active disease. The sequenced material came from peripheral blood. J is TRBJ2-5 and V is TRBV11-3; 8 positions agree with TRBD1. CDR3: CASSPRTGTDETQYF. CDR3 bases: TGTGCCAGCAGCCCGCGGACAGGGACCGATGAGACCCAGTACTTC.